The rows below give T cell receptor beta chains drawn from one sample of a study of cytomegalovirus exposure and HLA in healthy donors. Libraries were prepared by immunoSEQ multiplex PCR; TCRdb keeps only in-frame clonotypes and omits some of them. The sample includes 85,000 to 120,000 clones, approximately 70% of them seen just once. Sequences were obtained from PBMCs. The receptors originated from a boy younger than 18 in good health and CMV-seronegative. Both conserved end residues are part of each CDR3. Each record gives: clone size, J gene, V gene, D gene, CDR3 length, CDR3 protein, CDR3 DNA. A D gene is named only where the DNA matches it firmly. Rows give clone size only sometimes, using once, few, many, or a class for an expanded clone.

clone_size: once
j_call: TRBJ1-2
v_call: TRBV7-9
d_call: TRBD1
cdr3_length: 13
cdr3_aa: CASSETGMDGYTF
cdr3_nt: TGTGCCAGCAGCGAGACAGGGATGGATGGCTACACCTTC

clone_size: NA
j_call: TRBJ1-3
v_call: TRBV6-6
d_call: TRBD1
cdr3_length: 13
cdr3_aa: CASSYSGQGAIYF
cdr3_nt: TGTGCCAGCAGTTACTCGGGACAGGGGGCCATATATTTT

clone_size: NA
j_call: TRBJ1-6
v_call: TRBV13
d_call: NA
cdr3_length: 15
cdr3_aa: CASSSRTEANSPLHF
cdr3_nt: TGTGCCAGCAGCTCAAGGACAGAAGCTAATTCACCCCTCCACTTT

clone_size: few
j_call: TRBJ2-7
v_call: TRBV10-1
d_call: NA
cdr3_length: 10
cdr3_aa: CASTEGKQYF
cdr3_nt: TGCGCCAGCACCGAGGGAAAGCAGTACTTC

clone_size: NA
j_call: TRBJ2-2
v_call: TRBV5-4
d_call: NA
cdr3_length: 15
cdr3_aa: CASSLLSGRDGELFF
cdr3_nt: TGTGCCAGCAGCTTATTGTCGGGGCGGGACGGGGAGCTGTTTTTT

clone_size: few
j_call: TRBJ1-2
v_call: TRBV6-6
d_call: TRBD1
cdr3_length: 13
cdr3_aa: CASRTGTDNGYTF
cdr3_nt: TGTGCCAGCAGAACCGGGACAGATAATGGCTACACCTTC

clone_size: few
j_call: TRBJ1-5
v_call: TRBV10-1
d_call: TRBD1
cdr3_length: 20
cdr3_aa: CASSETKGQGSGYSNQPQHF
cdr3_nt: TGCGCCAGCAGTGAGACGAAGGGACAGGGGAGTGGATATAGCAATCAGCCCCAGCATTTT

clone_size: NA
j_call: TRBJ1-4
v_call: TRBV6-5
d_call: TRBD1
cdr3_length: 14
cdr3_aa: CASSWDRFNEKLFF
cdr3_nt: TGTGCCAGCAGTTGGGACAGGTTTAATGAAAAACTGTTTTTT

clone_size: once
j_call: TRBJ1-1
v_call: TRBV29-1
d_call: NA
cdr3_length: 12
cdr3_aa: CSAEAYRTEAFF
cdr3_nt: TGCAGCGCTGAGGCGTACAGGACTGAAGCTTTCTTT

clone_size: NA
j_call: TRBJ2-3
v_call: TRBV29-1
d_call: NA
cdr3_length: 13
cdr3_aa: CSVERSPAGTQYF
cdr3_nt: TGCAGCGTTGAACGGTCACCGGCGGGCACGCAGTATTTT